The sequence of this T cell receptor (beta chain) was determined in a study of blood T cell repertoires in COVID-19. In the authors' workflow: Amplification from reference gene primers served as the basis for estimated nucleated cell counts. The method was immunoSEQ multiplex PCR; TCRdb's version includes in-frame clones alone and lacks a portion of them. That table is the source of V, J and clone size, and D and trimming were worked out from the DNA. The sample holds roughly 250,000 clones, approximately 83% seen once. Germline lookup yields CDR1 SGHTA and CDR2 FQGNSA. CDR3 length: 14 amino acids. Trimming stripped 4 bases from V and 3 bases from J, with 12 bases between.

The V and J genes are TRBV7-2 and TRBJ1-1, with a possible D match to TRBD1 (6 bases). Source material: peripheral blood. The origin of this receptor is a human donor in a cohort sampled during active COVID-19. This chain's CDR3 is CASSSRGGDTEAFF. The CDR3 DNA sequence: TGTGCCAGCAGCTCCAGGGGCGGCGACACTGAAGCTTTCTTT.